The rows below give T cell receptor beta chains drawn from one sample of a study of blood T cell repertoires in COVID-19. The method was immunoSEQ multiplex PCR; TCRdb's version includes in-frame clones alone and lacks a portion of them. Among about 90,000 clones listed, 70% to 90% were seen once. Material for sequencing was peripheral blood. These receptors were collected from a man aged 55 to 70 with acute or convalescent COVID-19. CDR3s include the opening cysteine and the closing phenylalanine or tryptophan. A D gene is named only where the DNA matches it firmly. Only some rows state a clone size, as once, few, many or a class for expanded clones.

>TRBJ1-1|.|.|TRBV5-1
CASSLSTANTEAFF
TGCGCCAGCAGCTTGTCTACAGCGAACACTGAAGCTTTCTTT
>TRBJ2-5|.|.|TRBV10-3
CAISRQSSETQYF
TGTGCCATCTCGAGACAGAGCAGTGAGACCCAGTACTTC
>TRBJ2-5|.|.|TRBV7-3
CASSLGTAKGETQYF
TGTGCCAGCAGCTTGGGGACTGCGAAAGGAGAGACCCAGTACTTC
>TRBJ1-5|.|.|TRBV6-6
CASSYSSQPNQPQHF
TGTGCCAGCAGTTACTCGTCACAGCCGAATCAGCCCCAGCATTTT
>TRBJ1-2|.|TRBD1|TRBV5-1
CASSLEQGAMGGYTF
TGCGCCAGCAGCTTGGAACAGGGGGCCATGGGTGGCTACACCTTC
>TRBJ2-5|.|TRBD2|TRBV5-6
CASSFQVLAGETQYF
TGTGCCAGCAGCTTTCAAGTGCTAGCGGGAGAGACCCAGTACTTC
>TRBJ1-1|few|.|TRBV7-3
CASSLTGGTEAFF
TGTGCCAGCAGCTTAACTGGGGGGACTGAAGCTTTCTTT
>TRBJ1-4|.|.|TRBV25-1
CASSAGATNEKLFF
TGTGCCAGCAGTGCAGGTGCAACTAATGAAAAACTGTTTTTT
>TRBJ2-7|.|TRBD2|TRBV5-1
CASSSTSGSYEQYF
TGCGCCAGCAGCTCCACTAGCGGTTCCTACGAGCAGTACTTC
>TRBJ1-5|.|.|TRBV21-1
CASSKTLDRAGFNQPQHF
TGTGCCAGCAGCAAAACCCTCGACAGGGCGGGATTCAATCAGCCCCAGCATTTT
>TRBJ2-1|.|.|TRBV19
CATSGTQLNNEQFF
TGTGCCACCTCCGGGACTCAGCTCAACAATGAGCAGTTCTTC
>TRBJ1-6|.|.|TRBV6-1
CASSEGRGPNSPLHF
TGTGCCAGCAGTGAAGGGAGGGGTCCTAATTCACCCCTCCACTTT
>TRBJ1-2|.|.|TRBV19
CASSIQGKDGYTF
TGTGCCAGTAGTATCCAGGGGAAGGATGGCTACACCTTC
>TRBJ2-7|.|.|TRBV24-1
CATSDAGTKVPYEQYF
TGTGCCACCAGTGATGCCGGGACAAAAGTTCCCTACGAGCAGTACTTC
>TRBJ1-1|.|TRBD1|TRBV11-2
CASSLDQGAFTEAFF
TGTGCCAGCAGCTTAGATCAGGGGGCGTTTACCGAAGCTTTCTTT
>TRBJ1-2|.|.|TRBV18
CASSPSSRDYGYTF
TGTGCCAGCTCACCATCCTCGAGGGATTATGGCTACACCTTC
>TRBJ2-1|.|.|TRBV2
CASSGQGGGNEQFF
TGTGCCAGCAGTGGGCAGGGGGGAGGCAATGAGCAGTTCTTC
>TRBJ1-2|.|.|TRBV5-6
CASSFLSGVGYGYTF
TGTGCCAGCAGCTTCTTGTCGGGGGTAGGTTATGGCTACACCTTC
>TRBJ2-3|.|TRBD2|TRBV5-1
CASSAEGLAGEMDTQYF
TGCGCCAGCAGCGCGGAGGGACTAGCGGGGGAAATGGATACGCAGTATTTT
>TRBJ2-7|.|TRBD2|TRBV5-1
CASSFSGRRYEQYF
TGCGCCAGCAGCTTCAGCGGGAGAAGGTACGAGCAGTACTTC
>TRBJ1-1|.|.|TRBV14
CASSQGQYTEAFF
TGTGCCAGCAGCCAAGGCCAGTACACTGAAGCTTTCTTT
>TRBJ2-3|.|TRBD2|TRBV2
CASRKLAGGGDTQYF
TGTGCCAGCAGAAAACTAGCGGGAGGAGGAGATACGCAGTATTTT
>TRBJ2-3|.|.|TRBV7-3
CASSLMGLSSTDTQYF
TGTGCCAGCAGCTTAATGGGACTGTCTAGCACAGATACGCAGTATTTT
>TRBJ2-6|.|TRBD1|TRBV19
CASSIDGTGMGSGANVLTF
TGTGCCAGTAGTATAGATGGGACAGGGATGGGTTCTGGGGCCAACGTCCTGACTTTC
>TRBJ1-3|.|.|TRBV5-1
CASSSRVADYSGNTIYF
TGCGCCAGCAGCTCCCGAGTAGCCGACTACTCTGGAAACACCATATATTTT
>TRBJ2-1|.|.|TRBV9
CASSVLGENEQFF
TGTGCCAGCAGCGTACTAGGTGAGAATGAGCAGTTCTTC
>TRBJ1-4|.|.|TRBV19
CASSMRRGTGEKLFF
TGTGCCAGTAGTATGCGAAGGGGAACTGGGGAAAAACTGTTTTTT
>TRBJ1-1|.|.|TRBV24-1
CATSDPSLSGTEAFF
TGTGCCACCAGTGATCCCAGTTTGTCGGGGACTGAAGCTTTCTTT
>TRBJ2-7|.|.|TRBV11-3
CASSFGQASEQYF
TGTGCCAGCAGCTTCGGCCAAGCGTCCGAGCAGTACTTC
>TRBJ1-2|once|.|TRBV19
CASSPQGRDYGYTF
TGTGCCAGTAGTCCCCAGGGGCGCGACTATGGCTACACCTTC
>TRBJ1-1|.|TRBD1|TRBV27
CASSSGQWGDTEAFF
TGTGCCAGCAGTTCGGGACAGTGGGGGGACACTGAAGCTTTCTTT
>TRBJ1-1|.|.|TRBV30
CAWSVTQNTEAFF
TGTGCCTGGAGTGTAACACAGAACACTGAAGCTTTCTTT
>TRBJ2-7|once|.|TRBV18
CASSPSGQGPYEQYF
TGTGCCAGCTCACCGAGTGGACAAGGCCCCTACGAGCAGTACTTC
>TRBJ1-5|.|TRBD1|TRBV6-1
CASSEDVQGDHSNQPQHF
TGTGCCAGCAGTGAAGATGTACAGGGGGACCATAGCAATCAGCCCCAGCATTTT
>TRBJ2-4|.|TRBD1|TRBV5-1
CASSTGTAGVDIQYF
TGCGCCAGCAGCACGGGGACAGCTGGAGTGGACATTCAGTACTTC
>TRBJ2-3|.|.|TRBV6-5
CASRRSGTTTDTQYF
TGTGCCAGCCGTCGGAGCGGGACAACCACAGATACGCAGTATTTT
>TRBJ1-3|.|.|TRBV19
CASSAFGGMANTIYF
TGTGCCAGTAGTGCCTTCGGAGGGATGGCAAACACCATATATTTT
>TRBJ1-2|.|.|TRBV27
CASSSRGASYGYTF
TGTGCCAGCAGTTCGCGGGGAGCCAGCTATGGCTACACCTTC
>TRBJ2-7|.|TRBD1|TRBV3-1/TRBV3-2
CASSQGQTGDEQYF
TGTGCCAGCAGCCAAGGACAAACAGGGGACGAGCAGTACTTC
>TRBJ1-6|.|.|TRBV30
CAWRDTYNSPLHF
TGTGCCTGGAGAGACACGTATAATTCACCCCTCCACTTT
>TRBJ2-1|.|TRBD1|TRBV5-1
CASSWKTGTGVDEQFF
TGCGCCAGCAGCTGGAAGACAGGGACCGGGGTCGATGAGCAGTTCTTC
>TRBJ2-3|.|.|TRBV5-4
CASSLEAGRTDTQYF
TGTGCCAGCAGCTTGGAGGCAGGCCGGACAGATACGCAGTATTTT
>TRBJ1-5|.|.|TRBV15
CATSLGGDRDQPQHF
TGTGCCACCAGCCTAGGGGGAGACAGAGATCAGCCCCAGCATTTT
>TRBJ2-3|once|.|TRBV18
CASSPFTDTQYF
TGTGCCAGCTCCCCCTTCACAGATACGCAGTATTTT
>TRBJ1-2|.|.|TRBV10-3
CAISGGEGYTF
TGTGCCATCAGTGGAGGAGAGGGCTACACCTTC
>TRBJ1-2|.|TRBD1|TRBV6-6
CASTYGTGSNYGYTF
TGTGCCAGCACCTACGGGACAGGAAGTAACTATGGCTACACCTTC
>TRBJ1-1|.|.|TRBV7-9
CASSETGNTEAFF
TGTGCCAGCAGCGAGACAGGCAACACTGAAGCTTTCTTT
>TRBJ1-1|.|TRBD1|TRBV5-6
CASSGTGGHAFF
TGTGCCAGCAGCGGGACAGGGGGCCACGCTTTCTTT
>TRBJ1-5|.|TRBD1|TRBV7-3
CASSLGTGGPQHF
TGTGCCAGCAGCTTAGGGACAGGGGGGCCCCAGCATTTT
>TRBJ1-4|.|.|TRBV7-9
CASTVTGREEWEKLFF
TGTGCCAGCACCGTTACGGGCAGGGAGGAATGGGAAAAACTGTTTTTT
>TRBJ2-1|once|.|TRBV4-2
CASSQDFPTTRTDNEQFF
TGTGCCAGCAGCCAAGATTTCCCGACTACTAGAACTGACAATGAGCAGTTCTTC
>TRBJ2-7|.|.|TRBV7-8
CASSLLTPTLQHYEQYF
TGTGCCAGCAGCTTATTAACGCCCACCCTACAGCACTACGAGCAGTACTTC
>TRBJ2-1|.|TRBD2|TRBV11-2
CASSLDRGGAQFF
TGTGCCAGCAGCTTAGATCGGGGGGGCGCGCAGTTCTTC